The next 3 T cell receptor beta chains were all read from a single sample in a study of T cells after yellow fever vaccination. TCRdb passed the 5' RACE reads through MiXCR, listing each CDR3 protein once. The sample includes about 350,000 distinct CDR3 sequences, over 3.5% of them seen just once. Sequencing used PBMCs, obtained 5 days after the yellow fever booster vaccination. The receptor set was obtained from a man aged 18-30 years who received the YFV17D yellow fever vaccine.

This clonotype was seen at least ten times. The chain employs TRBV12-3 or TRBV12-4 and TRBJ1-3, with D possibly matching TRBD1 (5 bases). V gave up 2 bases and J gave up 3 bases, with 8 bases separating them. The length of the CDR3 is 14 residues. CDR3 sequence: CASSLWGIGNTIYF. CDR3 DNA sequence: TGTGCCAGCAGTTTATGGGGGATTGGAAACACCATATATTTT.

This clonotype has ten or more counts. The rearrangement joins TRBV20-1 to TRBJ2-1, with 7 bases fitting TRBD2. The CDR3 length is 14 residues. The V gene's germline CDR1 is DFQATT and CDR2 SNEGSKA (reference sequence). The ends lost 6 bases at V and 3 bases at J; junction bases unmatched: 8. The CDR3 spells CSAQSQRGYNEQFF. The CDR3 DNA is TGCAGTGCCCAGTCCCAGCGGGGCTACAATGAGCAGTTCTTC.

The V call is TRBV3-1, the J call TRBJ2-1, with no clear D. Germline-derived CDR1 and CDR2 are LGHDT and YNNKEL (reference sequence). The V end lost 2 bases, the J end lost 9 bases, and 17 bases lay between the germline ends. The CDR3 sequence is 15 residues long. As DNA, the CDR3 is TGTGCCAGCAGCCAAATGGGATTAAGAAGTGGTGAGCAGTTCTTC. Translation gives CASSQMGLRSGEQFF.